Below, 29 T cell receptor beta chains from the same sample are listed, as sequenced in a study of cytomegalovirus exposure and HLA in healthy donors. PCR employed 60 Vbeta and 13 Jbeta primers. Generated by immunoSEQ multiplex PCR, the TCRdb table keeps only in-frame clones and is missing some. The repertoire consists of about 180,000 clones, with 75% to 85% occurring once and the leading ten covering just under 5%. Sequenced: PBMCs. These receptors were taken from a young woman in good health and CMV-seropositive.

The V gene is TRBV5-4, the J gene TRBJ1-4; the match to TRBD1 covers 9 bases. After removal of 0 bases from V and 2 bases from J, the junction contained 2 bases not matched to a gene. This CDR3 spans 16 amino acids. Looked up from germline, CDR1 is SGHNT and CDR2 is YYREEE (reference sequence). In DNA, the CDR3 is TGTGCCAGCAGCTTGGCCGGACAGGGGACTAATGAAAAACTGTTTTTT. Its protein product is CASSLAGQGTNEKLFF. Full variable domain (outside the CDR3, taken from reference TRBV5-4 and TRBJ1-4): ETGVTQSPTHLIKTRGQQVTLRCSSQSGHNTVSWYQQALGQGPQFIFQYYREEENGRGNFPPRFSGLQFPNYSSELNVNALELDDSALYLCASSLAGQGTNEKLFFGSGTQLSVL.

CDR3 nucleotide sequence: TGTGCCAGCAGTTTACTAGCGGGGGGCCCGAGCACAGATACGCAGTATTTT. Amino acids: CASSLLAGGPSTDTQYF. This sequence joins TRBV27 and TRBJ2-3; 11 bases map to TRBD2. CDR1 and CDR2 (germline): MNHEY, SMNVEV (reference sequence). The CDR3 loop spans 17 amino acids. V was clipped by 2 bases and J by 0 bases; unmatched bases: 4.

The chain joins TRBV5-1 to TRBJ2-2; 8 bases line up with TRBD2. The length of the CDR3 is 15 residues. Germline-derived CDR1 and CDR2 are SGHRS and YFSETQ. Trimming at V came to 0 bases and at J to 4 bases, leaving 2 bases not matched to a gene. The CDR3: CASSLDGGGTGELFF. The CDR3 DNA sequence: TGCGCCAGCAGCTTGGACGGGGGGGGCACCGGGGAGCTGTTTTTT.

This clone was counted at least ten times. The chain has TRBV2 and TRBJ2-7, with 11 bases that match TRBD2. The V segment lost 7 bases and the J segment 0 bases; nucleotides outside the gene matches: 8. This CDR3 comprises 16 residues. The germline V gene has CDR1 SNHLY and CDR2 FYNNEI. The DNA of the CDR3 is TGTGCCAGCACTGGACTAGCGGGTGCCATCTCCTACGAGCAGTACTTC. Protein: CASTGLAGAISYEQYF. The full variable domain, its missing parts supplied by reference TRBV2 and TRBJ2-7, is EPEVTQTPSHQVTQMGQEVILRCVPISNHLYFYWYRQILGQKVEFLVSFYNNEISEKSEIFDDQFSVERPDGSNFTLKIRSTKLEDSAMYFCASTGLAGAISYEQYFGPGTRLTVT.

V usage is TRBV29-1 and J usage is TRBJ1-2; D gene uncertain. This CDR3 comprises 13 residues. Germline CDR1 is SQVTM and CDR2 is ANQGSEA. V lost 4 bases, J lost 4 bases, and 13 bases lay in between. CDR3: CSVGTSNFYGYTF. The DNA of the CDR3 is TGCAGCGTTGGTACCAGTAATTTCTATGGCTACACCTTC.

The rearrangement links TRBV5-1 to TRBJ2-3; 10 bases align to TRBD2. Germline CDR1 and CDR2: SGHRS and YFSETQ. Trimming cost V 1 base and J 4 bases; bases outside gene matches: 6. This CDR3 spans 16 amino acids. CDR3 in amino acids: CASSLSAGGPSDTQYF. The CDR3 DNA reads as TGCGCCAGCAGCTTGTCAGCGGGGGGGCCATCAGATACGCAGTATTTT.

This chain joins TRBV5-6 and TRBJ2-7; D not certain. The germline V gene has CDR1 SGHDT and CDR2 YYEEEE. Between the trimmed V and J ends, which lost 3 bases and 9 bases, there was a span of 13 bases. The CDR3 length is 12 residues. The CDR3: CASSSGPLVQYF. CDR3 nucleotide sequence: TGTGCCAGCAGCTCAGGCCCCTTAGTGCAGTACTTC. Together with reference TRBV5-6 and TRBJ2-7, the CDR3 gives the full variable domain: DAGVTQSPTHLIKTRGQQVTLRCSPKSGHDTVSWYQQALGQGPQFIFQYYEEEERQRGNFPDRFSGHQFPNYSSELNVNALLLGDSALYLCASSSGPLVQYFGPGTRLTVT.

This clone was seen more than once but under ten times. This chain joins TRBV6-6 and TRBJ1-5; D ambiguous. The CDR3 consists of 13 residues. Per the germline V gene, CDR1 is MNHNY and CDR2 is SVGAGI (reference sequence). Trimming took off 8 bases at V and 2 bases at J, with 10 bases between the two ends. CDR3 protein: CASSGNRNQPQHF. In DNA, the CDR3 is TGTGCCAGCTCGGGGAATCGCAATCAGCCCCAGCATTTT.

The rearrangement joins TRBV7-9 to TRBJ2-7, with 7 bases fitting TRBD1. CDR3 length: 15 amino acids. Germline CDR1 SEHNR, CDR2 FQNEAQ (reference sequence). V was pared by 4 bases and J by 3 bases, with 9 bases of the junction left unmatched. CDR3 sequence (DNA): TGTGCCAGCAGCTACCGAACAGGGGTAGGCTACGAGCAGTACTTC. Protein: CASSYRTGVGYEQYF. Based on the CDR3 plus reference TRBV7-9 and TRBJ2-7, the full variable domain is DTGVSQNPRHKITKRGQNVTFRCDPISEHNRLYWYRQTLGQGPEFLTYFQNEAQLEKSRLLSDRFSAERPKGSFSTLEIQRTEQGDSAMYLCASSYRTGVGYEQYFGPGTRLTVT.

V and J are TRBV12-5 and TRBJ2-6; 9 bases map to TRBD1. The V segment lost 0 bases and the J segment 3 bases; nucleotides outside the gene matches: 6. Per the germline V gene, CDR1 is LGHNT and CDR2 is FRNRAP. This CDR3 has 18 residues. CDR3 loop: CASGLVLEGQGGANVLTF. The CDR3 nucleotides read TGTGCTAGTGGTTTGGTACTTGAGGGACAGGGTGGGGCCAACGTCCTGACTTTC.

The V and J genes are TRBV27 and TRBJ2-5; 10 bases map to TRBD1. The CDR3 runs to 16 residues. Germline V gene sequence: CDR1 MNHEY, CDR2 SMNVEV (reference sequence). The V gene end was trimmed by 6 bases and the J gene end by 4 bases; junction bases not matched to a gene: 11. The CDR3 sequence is CASRLGGTGASETQYF. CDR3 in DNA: TGTGCCAGCAGGCTGGGAGGGACAGGGGCTTCAGAGACCCAGTACTTC.

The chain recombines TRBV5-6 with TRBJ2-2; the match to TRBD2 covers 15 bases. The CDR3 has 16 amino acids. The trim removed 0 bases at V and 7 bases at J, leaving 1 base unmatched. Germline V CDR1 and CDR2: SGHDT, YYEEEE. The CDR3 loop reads CASSLVGLAGGGELFF. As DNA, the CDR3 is TGTGCCAGCAGCTTGGTGGGACTAGCGGGAGGCGGGGAGCTGTTTTTT. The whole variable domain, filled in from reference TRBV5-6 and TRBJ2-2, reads DAGVTQSPTHLIKTRGQQVTLRCSPKSGHDTVSWYQQALGQGPQFIFQYYEEEERQRGNFPDRFSGHQFPNYSSELNVNALLLGDSALYLCASSLVGLAGGGELFFGEGSRLTVL.

The CDR3 protein is CASRDGQGNYGYTF. CDR3 in DNA: TGTGCCAGCAGAGACGGACAGGGTAACTATGGCTACACCTTC. The chain has TRBV27 and TRBJ1-2, with TRBD1 identical over 8 bases. CDR3 length: 14 residues. Trimming cost V 6 bases and J 1 base; bases outside gene matches: 4. Germline assignment: CDR1 MNHEY and CDR2 SMNVEV (reference sequence).

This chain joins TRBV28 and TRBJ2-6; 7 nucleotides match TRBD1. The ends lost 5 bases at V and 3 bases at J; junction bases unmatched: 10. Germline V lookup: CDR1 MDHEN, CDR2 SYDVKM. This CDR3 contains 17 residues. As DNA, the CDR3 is TGTGCCAGCAGTGACTCGACAGGGCTTTTTGGGGCCAACGTCCTGACTTTC. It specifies CASSDSTGLFGANVLTF.

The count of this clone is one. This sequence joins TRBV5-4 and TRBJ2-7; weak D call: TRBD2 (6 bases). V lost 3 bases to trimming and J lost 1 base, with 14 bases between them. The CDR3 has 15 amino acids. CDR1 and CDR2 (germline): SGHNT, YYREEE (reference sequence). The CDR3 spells CASSSDPGTSYEQYF. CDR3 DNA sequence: TGTGCCAGCAGCTCCGACCCCGGGACTTCCTACGAGCAGTACTTC.

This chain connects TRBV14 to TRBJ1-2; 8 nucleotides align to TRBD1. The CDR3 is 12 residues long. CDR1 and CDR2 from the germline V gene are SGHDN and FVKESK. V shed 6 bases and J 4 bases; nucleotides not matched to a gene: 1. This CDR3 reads CASSGTGYGYTF. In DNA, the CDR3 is TGTGCCAGCAGTGGGACAGGCTATGGCTACACCTTC. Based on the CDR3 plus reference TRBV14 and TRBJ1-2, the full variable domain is EAGVTQFPSHSVIEKGQTVTLRCDPISGHDNLYWYRRVMGKEIKFLLHFVKESKQDESGMPNNRFLAERTGGTYSTLKVQPAELEDSGVYFCASSGTGYGYTFGSGTRLTVV.

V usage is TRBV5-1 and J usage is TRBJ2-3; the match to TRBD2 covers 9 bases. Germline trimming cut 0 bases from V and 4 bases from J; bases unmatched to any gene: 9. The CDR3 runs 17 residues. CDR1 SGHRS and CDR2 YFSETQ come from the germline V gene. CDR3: CASSLVPGGGAADTQYF. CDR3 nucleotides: TGCGCCAGCAGCTTGGTGCCTGGCGGGGGGGCCGCAGATACGCAGTATTTT. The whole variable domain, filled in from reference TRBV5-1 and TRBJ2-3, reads KAGVTQTPRYLIKTRGQQVTLSCSPISGHRSVSWYQQTPGQGLQFLFEYFSETQRNKGNFPGRFSGRQFSNSRSEMNVSTLELGDSALYLCASSLVPGGGAADTQYFGPGTRLTVL.

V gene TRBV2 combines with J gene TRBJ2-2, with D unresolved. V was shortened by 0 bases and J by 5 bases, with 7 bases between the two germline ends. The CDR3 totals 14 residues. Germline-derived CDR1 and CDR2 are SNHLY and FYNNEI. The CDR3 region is CASSEARLTGELFF. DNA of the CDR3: TGTGCCAGCAGTGAAGCGCGGTTAACCGGGGAGCTGTTTTTT.

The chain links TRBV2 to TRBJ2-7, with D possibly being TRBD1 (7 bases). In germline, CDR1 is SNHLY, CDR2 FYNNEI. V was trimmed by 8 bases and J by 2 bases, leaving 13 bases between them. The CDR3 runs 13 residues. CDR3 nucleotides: TGTGCCAGCCAGGGGGGCGCGGCCTACGAGCAGTACTTC. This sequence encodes CASQGGAAYEQYF.

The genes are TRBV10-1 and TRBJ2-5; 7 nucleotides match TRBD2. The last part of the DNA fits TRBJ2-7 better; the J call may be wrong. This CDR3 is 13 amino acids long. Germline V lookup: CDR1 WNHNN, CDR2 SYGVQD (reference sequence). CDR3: CASRPTGGHEQYF. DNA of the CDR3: TGCGCCAGCAGGCCGACGGGAGGCCACGAGCAGTACTTC.

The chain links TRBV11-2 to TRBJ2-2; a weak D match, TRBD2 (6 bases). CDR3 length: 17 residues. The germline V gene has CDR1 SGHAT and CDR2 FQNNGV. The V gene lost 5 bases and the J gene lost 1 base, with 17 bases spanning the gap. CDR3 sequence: CASSPGWWGENTGELFF. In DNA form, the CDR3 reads TGTGCCAGCAGCCCAGGGTGGTGGGGGGAGAACACCGGGGAGCTGTTTTTT. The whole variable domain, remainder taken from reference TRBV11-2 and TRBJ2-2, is EAGVAQSPRYKIIEKRQSVAFWCNPISGHATLYWYQQILGQGPKLLIQFQNNGVVDDSQLPKDRFSAERLKGVDSTLKIQPAKLEDSAVYLCASSPGWWGENTGELFFGEGSRLTVL.

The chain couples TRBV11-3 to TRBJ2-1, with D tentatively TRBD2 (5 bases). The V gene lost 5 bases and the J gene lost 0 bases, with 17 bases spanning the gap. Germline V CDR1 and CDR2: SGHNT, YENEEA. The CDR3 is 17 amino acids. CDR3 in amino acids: CASSPILRGSSYNEQFF. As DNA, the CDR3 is TGTGCCAGCAGCCCAATCCTTCGGGGAAGCTCCTACAATGAGCAGTTCTTC.

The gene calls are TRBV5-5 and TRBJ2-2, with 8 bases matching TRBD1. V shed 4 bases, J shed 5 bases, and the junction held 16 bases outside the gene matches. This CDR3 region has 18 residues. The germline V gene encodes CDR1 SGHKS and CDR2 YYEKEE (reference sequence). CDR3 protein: CASSTLFTRTGRTGELFF. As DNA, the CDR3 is TGTGCCAGCAGCACCTTATTTACTCGGACAGGGAGGACCGGGGAGCTGTTTTTT.

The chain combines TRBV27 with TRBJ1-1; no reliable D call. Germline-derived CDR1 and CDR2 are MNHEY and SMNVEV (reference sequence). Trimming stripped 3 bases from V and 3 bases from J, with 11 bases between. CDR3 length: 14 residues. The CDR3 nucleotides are TGTGCCAGCAGTTTCACGTTCGGTTACACTGAAGCTTTCTTT. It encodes CASSFTFGYTEAFF.

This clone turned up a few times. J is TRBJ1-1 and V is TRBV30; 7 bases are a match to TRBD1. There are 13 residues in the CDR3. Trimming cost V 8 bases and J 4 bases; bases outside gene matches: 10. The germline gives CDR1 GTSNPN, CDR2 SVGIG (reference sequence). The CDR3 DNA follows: TGTGCCAAGGGGGCCCGTCGGAGCACTGAAGCTTTCTTT. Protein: CAKGARRSTEAFF. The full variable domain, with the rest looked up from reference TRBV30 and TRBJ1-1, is SQTIHQWPATLVQPVGSPLSLECTVEGTSNPNLYWYRQAAGRGLQLLFYSVGIGQISSEVPQNLSASRPQDRQFILSSKKLLLSDSGFYLCAKGARRSTEAFFGQGTRLTVV.

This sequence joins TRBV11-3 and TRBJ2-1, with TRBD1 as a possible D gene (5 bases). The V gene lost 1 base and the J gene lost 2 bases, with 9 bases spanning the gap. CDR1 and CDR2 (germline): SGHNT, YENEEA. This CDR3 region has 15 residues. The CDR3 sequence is CASSLGQTTYNEQFF. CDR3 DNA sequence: TGTGCCAGCAGCTTAGGACAGACAACCTACAATGAGCAGTTCTTC.

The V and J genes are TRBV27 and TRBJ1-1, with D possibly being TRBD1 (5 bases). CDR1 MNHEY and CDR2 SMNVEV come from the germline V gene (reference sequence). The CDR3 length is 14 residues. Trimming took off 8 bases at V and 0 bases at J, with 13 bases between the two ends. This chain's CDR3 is CASRSGGMNTEAFF. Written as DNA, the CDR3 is TGTGCCAGCCGGTCGGGGGGGATGAACACTGAAGCTTTCTTT.

The CDR3 region has the DNA TGTGCCAGCAGTCACGGACAGTTTGCGTTCTTC. Translated, it gives CASSHGQFAFF. The chain couples TRBV27 to TRBJ2-1, with D possibly TRBD1 on 6 matching bases. The germline gives CDR1 MNHEY, CDR2 SMNVEV (reference sequence). V lost 5 bases to trimming and J lost 15 bases, with 14 bases between them. The CDR3 has 11 residues.

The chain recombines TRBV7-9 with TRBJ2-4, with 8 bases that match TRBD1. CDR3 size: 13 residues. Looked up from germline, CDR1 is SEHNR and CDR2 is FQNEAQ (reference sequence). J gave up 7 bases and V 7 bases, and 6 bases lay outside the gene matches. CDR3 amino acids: CASIGQGSNIQYF. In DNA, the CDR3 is TGTGCCAGCATTGGACAGGGTTCCAACATTCAGTACTTC.